There are a few counts of the clone carrying this T cell receptor beta chain. CDR3 size: 15 residues. Trimming stripped 1 base from V and 6 bases from J, with 13 bases between. Germline CDR1 reads SGHRS; CDR2 reads YFSETQ. These data are taken from a study of early T cells in non-severe SARS-CoV-2 infection. cDNA molecules, individually, were tagged with unique molecular identifiers. Each CDR3 protein gets one entry after TCRdb re-called the 5' RACE reads with MiXCR. Altogether about 64,000 distinct CDR3 sequences are present, 10% to 15% being singletons, with the ten largest covering 1.3% to 1.5%. The chain carries TRBV5-1 and TRBJ2-2; D unresolved. Sample: whole blood, taken at baseline. This receptor was taken from an adult who was a healthcare worker with PCR-confirmed SARS-CoV-2 infection or an uninfected control (not recorded which). CDR3 sequence (DNA): TGCGCCAGCAGCTTGTCCCCTTCCGGCTCCGGGGAGCTGTTTTTT. Translated: CASSLSPSGSGELFF.